This T cell receptor beta chain was sequenced for a study of shared clonotypes between healthy human individuals. Germline CDR1 reads MNHNY; CDR2 reads SVGAGI (reference sequence). This CDR3 has 16 residues. V gave up 6 bases and J gave up 0 bases, with 15 bases separating them. The protocol was immunoSEQ multiplex PCR, while the TCRdb copy is restricted to in-frame clones and leaves out a portion. This sample carries around 2,000,000 clones, 90% to 95% of them seen once, and the ten largest clones take more than 0.1%. The source is a man aged 18 to 30 in good health. V usage is TRBV6-6 and J usage is TRBJ1-3, with D possibly TRBD1 on 5 matching bases. Sequenced sample: naive CD4+ T cells sorted from blood. Described subset: CD45RA+ positively selected. For the CDR3, the DNA is TGTGCCAGCAGCCCCCGACAGCCACTCTCTGGAAACACCATATATTTT. Residues: CASSPRQPLSGNTIYF.